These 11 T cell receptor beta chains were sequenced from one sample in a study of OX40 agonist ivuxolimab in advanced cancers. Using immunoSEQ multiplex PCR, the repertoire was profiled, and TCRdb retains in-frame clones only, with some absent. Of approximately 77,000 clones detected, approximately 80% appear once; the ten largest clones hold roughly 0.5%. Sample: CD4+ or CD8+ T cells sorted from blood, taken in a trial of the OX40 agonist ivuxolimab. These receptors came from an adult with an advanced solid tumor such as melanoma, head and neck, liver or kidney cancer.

Here the CDR3 DNA reads TGTGCCAGCAGGCCGGTAGCGGGTCTCTACAATGAGCAGTTCTTC. Translating it yields CASRPVAGLYNEQFF. The chain has TRBV7-6 and TRBJ2-1; 7 nucleotides agree with TRBD2. This CDR3 is built from 15 residues. CDR1 and CDR2 (germline): SGHVS, FNYEAQ. J gave up 3 bases and V 6 bases, and 8 bases lay outside the gene matches.

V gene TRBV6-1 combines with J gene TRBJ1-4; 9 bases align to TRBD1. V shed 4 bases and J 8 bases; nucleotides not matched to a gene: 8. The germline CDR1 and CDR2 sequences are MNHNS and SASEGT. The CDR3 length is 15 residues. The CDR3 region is CASSGPGTGYEKLFF. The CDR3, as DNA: TGTGCCAGCAGTGGACCCGGGACAGGGTACGAAAAACTGTTTTTT.

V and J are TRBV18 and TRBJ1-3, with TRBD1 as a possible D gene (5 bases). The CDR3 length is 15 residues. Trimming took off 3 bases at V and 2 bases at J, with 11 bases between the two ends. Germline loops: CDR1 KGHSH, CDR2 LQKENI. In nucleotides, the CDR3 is TGTGCCAGCTCACCGGGACTGGGGGCTGGAAACACCATATATTTT. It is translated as CASSPGLGAGNTIYF. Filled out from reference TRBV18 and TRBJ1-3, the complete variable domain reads NAGVMQNPRHLVRRRGQEARLRCSPMKGHSHVYWYRQLPEEGLKFMVYLQKENIIDESGMPKERFSAEFPKEGPSILRIQQVVRGDSAAYFCASSPGLGAGNTIYFGEGSWLTVV.

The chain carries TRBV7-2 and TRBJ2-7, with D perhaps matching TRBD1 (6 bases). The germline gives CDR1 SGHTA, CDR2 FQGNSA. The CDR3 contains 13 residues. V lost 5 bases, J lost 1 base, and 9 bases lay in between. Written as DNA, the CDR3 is TGTGCCAGCAGCCGACAGGTGTCCTACGAGCAGTACTTC. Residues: CASSRQVSYEQYF. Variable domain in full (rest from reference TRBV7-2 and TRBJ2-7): GAGVSQSPSNKVTEKGKDVELRCDPISGHTALYWYRQSLGQGLEFLIYFQGNSAPDKSGLPSDRFSAERTGGSVSTLTIQRTQQEDSAVYLCASSRQVSYEQYFGPGTRLTVT.

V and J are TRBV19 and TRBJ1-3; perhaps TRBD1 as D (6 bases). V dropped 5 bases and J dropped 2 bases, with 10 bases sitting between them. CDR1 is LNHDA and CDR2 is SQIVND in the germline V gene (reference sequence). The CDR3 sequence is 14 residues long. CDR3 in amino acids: CASSRTDTGNTIYF. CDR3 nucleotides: TGTGCCAGTAGTCGGACAGATACTGGAAACACCATATATTTT.

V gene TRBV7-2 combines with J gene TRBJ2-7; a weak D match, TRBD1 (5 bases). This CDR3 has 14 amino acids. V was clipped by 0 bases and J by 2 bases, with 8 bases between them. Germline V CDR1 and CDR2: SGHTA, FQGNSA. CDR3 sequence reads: CASSLARTTYEQYF. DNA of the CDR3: TGTGCCAGCAGCTTAGCGAGGACAACCTACGAGCAGTACTTC.

For the CDR3, the DNA is TGCGCCAGCAGCTTACCAGGCCAAGAGACCCAGTACTTC. It codes for CASSLPGQETQYF. V is TRBV5-1 and J is TRBJ2-5; the D is unclear. The germline gives CDR1 SGHRS, CDR2 YFSETQ. The germline V and J ends were trimmed by 2 bases and 1 base, with 6 bases remaining between them. This CDR3 has 13 residues.

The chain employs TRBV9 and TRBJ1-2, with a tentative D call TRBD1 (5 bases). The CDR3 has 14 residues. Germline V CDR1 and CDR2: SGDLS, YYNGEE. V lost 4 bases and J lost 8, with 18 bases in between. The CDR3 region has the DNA TGTGCCAGCAGCCCTACGCAGGGTTTCGGAGGCTACACCTTC. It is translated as CASSPTQGFGGYTF.

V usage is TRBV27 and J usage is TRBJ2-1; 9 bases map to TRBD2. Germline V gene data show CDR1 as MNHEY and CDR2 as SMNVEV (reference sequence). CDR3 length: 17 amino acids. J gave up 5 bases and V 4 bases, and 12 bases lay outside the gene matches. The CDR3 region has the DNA TGTGCCAGCAGTTCCCCCCGGGGGCCTAGCGGGAACAATGAGCAGTTCTTC. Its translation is CASSSPRGPSGNNEQFF.

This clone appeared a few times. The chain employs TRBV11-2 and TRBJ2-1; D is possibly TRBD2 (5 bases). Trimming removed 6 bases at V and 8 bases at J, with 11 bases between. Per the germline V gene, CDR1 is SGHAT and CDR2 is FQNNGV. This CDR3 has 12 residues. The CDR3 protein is CASSGPADEQFF. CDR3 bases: TGTGCCAGCAGTGGCCCAGCGGATGAGCAGTTCTTC. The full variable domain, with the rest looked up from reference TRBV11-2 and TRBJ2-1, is EAGVAQSPRYKIIEKRQSVAFWCNPISGHATLYWYQQILGQGPKLLIQFQNNGVVDDSQLPKDRFSAERLKGVDSTLKIQPAKLEDSAVYLCASSGPADEQFFGPGTRLTVL.

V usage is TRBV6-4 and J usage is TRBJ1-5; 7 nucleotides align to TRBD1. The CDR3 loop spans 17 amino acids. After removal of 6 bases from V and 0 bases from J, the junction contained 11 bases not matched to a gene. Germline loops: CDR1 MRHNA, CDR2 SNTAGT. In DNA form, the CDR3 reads TGTGCCAGCAGCGATACAACAGGGGAAAATAGCAATCAGCCCCAGCATTTT. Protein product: CASSDTTGENSNQPQHF.